Below, 8 T cell receptor beta chains from the same sample are listed, as sequenced in a study of blood T cell repertoires in COVID-19. Generated by immunoSEQ multiplex PCR, the TCRdb table keeps only in-frame clones and is missing some. The table lists 250,000 to 300,000 clones, 65% to 90% of them singletons. Sequencing used peripheral blood. The receptors derive from a man aged 45-65 years with active or convalescent COVID-19.

The chain employs TRBV7-3 and TRBJ2-2; possible D gene TRBD2, 5 bases. This CDR3 is built from 15 residues. Trimming shortened V by 4 bases and J by 4 bases, and 13 bases separated the two germline ends. Germline values: CDR1 SGHTA, CDR2 FQGTGA. In DNA form, the CDR3 reads TGTGCCAGCAGCTCTAAGAGGGAGTTCACCGGGGAGCTGTTTTTT. It specifies CASSSKREFTGELFF.

The rearrangement uses TRBV21-1 and TRBJ1-2. TRBV21-1 is given as a pseudogene. CDR3 size: 17 residues. The CDR3: CASSSRTSSGMSDGYTF. The CDR3 region has the DNA TGTGCCAGCAGCAGCCGAACTAGTTCGGGAATGTCGGACGGCTACACCTTC.

The chain is built from TRBV15 and TRBJ2-1; possible D gene TRBD2, 6 bases. V was trimmed by 5 bases and J by 2 bases, leaving 16 bases between them. Per germline, CDR1 LNHNV and CDR2 YYDKDF (reference sequence). The CDR3 is 16 residues long. This CDR3 reads CATSGGDSAPYNEQFF. Written as DNA, the CDR3 is TGTGCCACCAGCGGAGGGGATAGCGCTCCCTACAATGAGCAGTTCTTC.

The chain uses TRBV24-1 and TRBJ2-5; 7 bases agree with TRBD2. The CDR3 has 15 amino acids. V shed 5 bases, J shed 2 bases, and the junction held 7 bases outside the gene matches. Germline-derived CDR1 and CDR2 are KGHDR and SFDVKD. CDR3 residues: CATSVGGRVQETQYF. The DNA of the CDR3 is TGTGCCACCAGTGTGGGGGGGAGGGTTCAAGAGACCCAGTACTTC.

This chain connects TRBV27 to TRBJ1-2, with D maybe TRBD1 (6 bases). Germline-derived CDR1 and CDR2 are MNHEY and SMNVEV (reference sequence). Trimming stripped 4 bases from V and 5 bases from J, with 32 bases between. This CDR3 comprises 20 residues. This CDR3 reads CASSSSLALRTGTPIYGYTF. The CDR3 nucleotides are TGTGCCAGCAGTTCCTCCCTAGCCCTTCGAACCGGGACACCAATTTATGGCTACACCTTC.

The rearrangement links TRBV12-3 or TRBV12-4 to TRBJ2-1; a possible D gene is TRBD2 (6 bases). V lost 5 bases, J lost 8 bases, and 13 bases lay in between. The CDR3 runs to 13 residues. The CDR3 nucleotides are TGTGCCAGCAGTGCCCTGGGGGGTTATGAGCAGTTCTTC. Its translation: CASSALGGYEQFF.

V usage is TRBV28 and J usage is TRBJ2-1, with TRBD2 matching over 10 bases. The CDR3 length is 16 residues. Trimming removed 6 bases from V and 2 bases from J; junction bases left unmatched: 7. Germline V gene data show CDR1 as MDHEN and CDR2 as SYDVKM. CDR3 amino acids: CASSPPSGSPYNEQFF. The CDR3 region has the DNA TGTGCCAGCAGCCCCCCTAGCGGGAGTCCCTACAATGAGCAGTTCTTC.

The gene calls are TRBV10-3 and TRBJ2-7; D not resolved. V lost 6 bases and J 3 bases, leaving 12 bases between the germline ends. The CDR3 totals 13 residues. Germline CDR1 reads ENHRY; CDR2 reads SYGVKD. Here the CDR3 DNA reads TGTGCCATCAGCCGACCTGAGGTCTACGAGCAGTACTTC. The encoded protein is CAISRPEVYEQYF.